Sequencing of this T cell receptor (beta chain) was carried out in a study of cytomegalovirus exposure and HLA in healthy donors. The CDR3 is 18 amino acids. In germline, CDR1 is SGHDN, CDR2 FVKESK. Trimming removed 0 bases from V and 10 bases from J, with 25 bases in between. About this clone itself: Its antigen is as yet unknown.

General study points: Common viral pathogens seemed, in a later analysis, to connect with several of the most significant clusters. Earlier analysis looked at TCR beta V segments, and most were productive about 90% or about 30% of the time. Some TCR beta chains (approximately 180 of them) were listed as cytomegalovirus-associated. Most TCR sequences were rare, but some public TCRs occurred in many donors.

The PCR employed 60 Vbeta primers together with 13 Jbeta primers. Some clones are missing from TCRdb's copy, which holds only in-frame ones; the method was immunoSEQ multiplex PCR. The sample carries some 200,000 clones, 80% to 85% recorded once. This chain connects TRBV14 to TRBJ2-1; possibly TRBD1 for D (7 bases). Material for sequencing was PBMCs. The TCR originated in a man aged 35-49 years in good health and CMV-seropositive. The CDR3 sequence: CASSQDKIRDQGGGEQFF. The CDR3 DNA reads as TGTGCCAGCAGCCAAGATAAGATTCGAGACCAGGGGGGCGGGGAGCAGTTCTTC.